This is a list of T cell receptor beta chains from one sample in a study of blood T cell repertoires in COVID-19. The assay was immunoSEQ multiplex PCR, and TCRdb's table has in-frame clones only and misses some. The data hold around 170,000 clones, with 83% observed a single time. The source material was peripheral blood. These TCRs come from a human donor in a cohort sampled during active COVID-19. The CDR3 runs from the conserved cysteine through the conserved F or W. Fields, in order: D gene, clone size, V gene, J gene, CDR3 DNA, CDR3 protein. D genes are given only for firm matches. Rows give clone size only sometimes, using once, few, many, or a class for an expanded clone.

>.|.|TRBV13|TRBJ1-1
TGTGCCAGCAGCTCCGGCAGGGGAACTGAAGCTTTCTTT
CASSSGRGTEAFF
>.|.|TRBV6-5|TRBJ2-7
TGTGCCACCTCTCCGGGACACAAGTACGAGCAGTACTTC
CATSPGHKYEQYF
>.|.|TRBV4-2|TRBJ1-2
TGTGCCAGCAGCCAAACATCAAACTATGGCTACACCTTC
CASSQTSNYGYTF
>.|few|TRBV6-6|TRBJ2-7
TGTGCCAGCAGTTCGGGGTCGGGGGAGCAGTACTTC
CASSSGSGEQYF
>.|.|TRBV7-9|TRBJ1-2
TGTGCCAGCAGCTCATTGAACAGGGCGATGTTATATGGCTACACCTTC
CASSSLNRAMLYGYTF
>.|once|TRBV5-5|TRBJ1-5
TGTGCCAGCAGCTTGGAACAGGGAGTTTATCAGCCCCAGCATTTT
CASSLEQGVYQPQHF
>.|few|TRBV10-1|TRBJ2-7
TGCGCCAGCAGTGACCCCGGGACTCCCGGCTCCTACGAGCAGTACTTC
CASSDPGTPGSYEQYF
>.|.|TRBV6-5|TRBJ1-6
TGTGCCAGCCAGTTAACCGGGGGTAAAAATTCACCCCTCCACTTT
CASQLTGGKNSPLHF
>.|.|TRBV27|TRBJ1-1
TGTGCCAGCAGTTCGCCGGGACTCTTGAACACTGAAGCTTTCTTT
CASSSPGLLNTEAFF
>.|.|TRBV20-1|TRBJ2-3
TGCAGTGCTAGTCCTAACCTCCGCCTTAAAGCAGATACGCAGTATTTT
CSASPNLRLKADTQYF
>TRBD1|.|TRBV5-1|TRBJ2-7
TGCGCCAGCAGCTTGGCGAGGTTGGGGACAGGGCCCCACCTCTACGAGCAGTACTTC
CASSLARLGTGPHLYEQYF
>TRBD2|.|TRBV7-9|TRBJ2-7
TGTGCCAGCAGCTTAGGGGGACTAGCGGGGGACTACGAGCAGTACTTC
CASSLGGLAGDYEQYF
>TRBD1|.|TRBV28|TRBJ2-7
TGTGCCAGCACTCTACAGGGGGCTTCGGGGGAGCAGTACTTC
CASTLQGASGEQYF
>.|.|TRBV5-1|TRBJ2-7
TGCGCCAGCAGCAACAGTAACCCCAGCTCCTACGAGCAGTACTTC
CASSNSNPSSYEQYF
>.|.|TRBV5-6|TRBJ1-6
TGTGCCAGCAGCTTGTCAGGGACAAATAATTCACCCCTCCACTTT
CASSLSGTNNSPLHF
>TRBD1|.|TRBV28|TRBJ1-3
TGTGCCAGCAGCCCCAGGGGGGACGGAAACACCATATATTTT
CASSPRGDGNTIYF
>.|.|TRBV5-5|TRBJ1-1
TGTGCCAGCAGCTCGTTTACAGGGATTGTTGAAGCTTTCTTT
CASSSFTGIVEAFF
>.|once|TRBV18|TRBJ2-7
TGTGCCAGCTCACCAGGAGGGCACGGGCAGTACTTC
CASSPGGHGQYF
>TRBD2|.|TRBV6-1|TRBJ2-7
TGTGCCAGCAGTGGAGCCAGCGGGGCTACCTACGAGCAGTACTTC
CASSGASGATYEQYF
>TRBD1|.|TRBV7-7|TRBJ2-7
TGTGCTAGCAGCCCCAGACAGGGATACGAGCAGTACTTC
CASSPRQGYEQYF
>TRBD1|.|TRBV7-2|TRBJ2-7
TGTGCCAGCAGCTTAGCGGGGACAGCCTACGAGCAGTACTTC
CASSLAGTAYEQYF
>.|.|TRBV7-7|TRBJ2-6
TGTGCTAGCAGCCAAGGGGGCTCTGGGGCCAACGTCCTGACTTTC
CASSQGGSGANVLTF
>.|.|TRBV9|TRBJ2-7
TGTGCCAGCAGCGCCTCACAGGGAGTCACCTACGAGCAGTACTTC
CASSASQGVTYEQYF
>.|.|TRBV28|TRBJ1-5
TGTGCCAGCAGTTCGGGGGGTCAGCCCCAGCATTTT
CASSSGGQPQHF
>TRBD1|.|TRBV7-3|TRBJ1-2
TGTGCCAGCAGCTTGGCGGGACAGGGGTCGGCTGGCTACACCTTC
CASSLAGQGSAGYTF
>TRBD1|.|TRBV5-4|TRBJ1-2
TGTGCCAGCAGCTTAAGGGGACAGGCCTATGGCTACACCTTC
CASSLRGQAYGYTF
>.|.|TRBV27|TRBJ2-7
TGTGCCAGCAGTTTCTTACCCTTGGGGGGAAGCTCCTACGAGCAGTACTTC
CASSFLPLGGSSYEQYF
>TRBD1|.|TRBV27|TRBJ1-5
TGTGCCAGCAGTTTCGGGACAGGGTCCAATCAGCCCCAGCATTTT
CASSFGTGSNQPQHF
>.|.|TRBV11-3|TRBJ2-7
TGTGCCAGCAGCCAGGGAGGCGAGCAGTACTTC
CASSQGGEQYF
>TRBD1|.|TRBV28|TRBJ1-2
TGTGCCAGCAGTTCCATGGACAGGAATAACTATGGCTACACCTTC
CASSSMDRNNYGYTF
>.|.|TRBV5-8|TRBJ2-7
TGTGCCAGCAGCTTGCAGTACGAGCAGTACTTC
CASSLQYEQYF
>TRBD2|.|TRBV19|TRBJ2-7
TGTGCCAGTAGACCGGGACTAGCGGGAGGGTACGAGCAGTACTTC
CASRPGLAGGYEQYF
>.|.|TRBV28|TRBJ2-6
TGTGCCAGCAGGCCCAGCGGTGGGTATGGGGCCAACGTCCTGACTTTC
CASRPSGGYGANVLTF
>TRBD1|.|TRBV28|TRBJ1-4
TGTGCCAGCAGTTTACGGACAGGGATTAATGAAAAACTGTTTTTT
CASSLRTGINEKLFF
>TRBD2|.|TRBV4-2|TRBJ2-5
TGTGCCAGCAGCCCCCGGGGTAGCGGGGCACAAGAGACCCAGTACTTC
CASSPRGSGAQETQYF
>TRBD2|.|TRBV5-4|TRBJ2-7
TGTGCCAGCAGCCACGGGACAGGGGATACTAGCGGGAGGGACTACGAGCAGTACTTC
CASSHGTGDTSGRDYEQYF
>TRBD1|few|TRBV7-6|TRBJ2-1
TGTGCCAGCAGCTTAGCGGGACAGGGGGACAATGAGCAGTTCTTC
CASSLAGQGDNEQFF
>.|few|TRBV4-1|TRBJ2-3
TGCGCCAGCAGCAGACTAGGCATGACATTAGATACGCAGTATTTT
CASSRLGMTLDTQYF
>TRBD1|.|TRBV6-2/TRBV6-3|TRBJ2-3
TGTGCCAGCAGTTCAGATTCCGGGACAGGGGGCCGTACGCAGTATTTT
CASSSDSGTGGRTQYF
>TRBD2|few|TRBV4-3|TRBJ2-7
TGCGCCAGCAGCCGAAAGACTAGCGGGAGGGCAGGGGAGCAGTACTTC
CASSRKTSGRAGEQYF
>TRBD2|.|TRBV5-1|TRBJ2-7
TGCGCCAGCAGCTGGACTAGCGATGTCGAGCAGTACTTC
CASSWTSDVEQYF